This T cell receptor beta chain was identified in a study of blood T cell repertoires in COVID-19. The overall study: The United States, Italy and Spain were the sources of the acute and convalescent COVID-19 samples.

In the original analysis: Amplifying reference gene primers gave estimates of nucleated cell counts. Data came from immunoSEQ multiplex PCR; TCRdb stores just in-frame clones and leaves some out. That table supplies the V and J calls and clone size; D and trimming were determined from the DNA. The sample gives roughly 68,000 clones, around 85% of which show up once; around 23% is in the top ten. Unmatched junction bases numbered 5, after V lost 2 bases and J lost 2 bases. The CDR3 covers 16 residues. Germline V lookup: CDR1 MNHEY, CDR2 SMNVEV (reference sequence). This chain connects TRBV27 to TRBJ1-1, with 10 bases lining up with TRBD1. The clonotype was recovered from a man in his fifties with acute or convalescent COVID-19. Sample: peripheral blood. The CDR3 loop reads CASSLPRQGANTEAFF. The DNA for the CDR3 is TGTGCCAGCAGTTTACCCCGACAGGGGGCTAACACTGAAGCTTTCTTT.